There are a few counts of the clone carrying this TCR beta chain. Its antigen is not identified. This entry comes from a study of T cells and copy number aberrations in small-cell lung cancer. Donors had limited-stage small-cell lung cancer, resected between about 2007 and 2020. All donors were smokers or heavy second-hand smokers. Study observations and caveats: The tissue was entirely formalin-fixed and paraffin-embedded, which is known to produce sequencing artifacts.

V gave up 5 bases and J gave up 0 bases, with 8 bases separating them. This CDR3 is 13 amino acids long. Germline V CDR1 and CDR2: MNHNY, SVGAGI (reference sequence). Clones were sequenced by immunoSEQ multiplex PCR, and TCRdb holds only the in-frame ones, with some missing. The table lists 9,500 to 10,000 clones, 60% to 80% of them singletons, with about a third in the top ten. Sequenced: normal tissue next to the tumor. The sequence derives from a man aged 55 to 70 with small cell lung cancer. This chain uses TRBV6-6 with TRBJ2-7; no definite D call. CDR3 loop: CASSLRSSYEQYF. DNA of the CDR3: TGTGCCAGCAGTCTTAGAAGCTCCTACGAGCAGTACTTC.